Listed below are T cell receptor beta chains from one sample, sequenced in a study of regulatory T cells in long-lasting Graves disease. Each CDR3 protein gets one entry after TCRdb re-called the multiplex PCR reads with MiXCR. The sample has 520,000 or so distinct CDR3 sequences, around 13% seen once. The same sample was also studied in work on T cells in Graves' hyperthyroidism and ophthalmopathy.

The sample here was peripheral blood mononuclear cells (PBMCs), taken at new diagnosis, from a patient treated with antithyroid drugs. All receptors come from a woman aged 25 to 39 with Graves disease. The CDR3 runs from the conserved cysteine through the conserved F or W. The D gene is left open where the match is weak. Part of the rows lack a size; the others show once, few, many or a class for expanded clones.

D	V	J	size	DNA	CDR3
.	TRBV10-2	TRBJ2-2	few	TGCGCCAGCAGTGACTTAAGTTCCGGGGAGCTGTTTTTT	CASSDLSSGELFF
TRBD1	TRBV19	TRBJ2-5	few	TGTGCCAGTAGGAGAGGGGGCCGAGAGACCCAGTACTTC	CASRRGGRETQYF
TRBD2	TRBV11-3	TRBJ2-7	many	TGTGCCAGCAGCCAGCGTGGGGTAGCGGGAGGCTCCTACGAGCAGTACTTC	CASSQRGVAGGSYEQYF
.	TRBV18	TRBJ2-3	many	TGTGCCAGCTCACCATTTCAGACAGATACGCAGTATTTT	CASSPFQTDTQYF
.	TRBV29-1	TRBJ2-2	few	TGCAGCGTCATTACAGGAACCGGGGAGCTGTTTTTT	CSVITGTGELFF
.	TRBV6-2/TRBV6-3	TRBJ2-7	many	TGTGCCAGCAGTTACCGAGGGACTCGGGACATGTACGAGCAGTACTTC	CASSYRGTRDMYEQYF
.	TRBV6-2/TRBV6-3	TRBJ2-7	.	TGTGCCAGCAGGAAAGACAATACCCGAGAGAAGCAGTACTTC	CASRKDNTREKQYF
TRBD1	TRBV6-5	TRBJ1-5	.	TGTGCCAGCAGTTCCACAGGGGTTAGCAATCAGCCCCAGCATTTT	CASSSTGVSNQPQHF
TRBD2	TRBV19	TRBJ2-3	.	TGTGCCAGTACTCTTGCGGGAGGCAATACGCAGTATTTT	CASTLAGGNTQYF
.	TRBV11-3	TRBJ2-1	many	TGTGCCAGCAGCTTCTGGGATCACTTAAACAATGAGCAGTTCTTC	CASSFWDHLNNEQFF
.	TRBV7-2	TRBJ1-2	many	TGTGCCAGCAGCTTAACATCCGGGACTCCCTATGGCTACACCTTC	CASSLTSGTPYGYTF
TRBD2	TRBV7-9	TRBJ2-7	.	TGTGCCAGCAGCTTATCAGCGGGAGTTTTCTACGAGCAGTACTTC	CASSLSAGVFYEQYF
TRBD1	TRBV11-2	TRBJ1-1	many	TGTGCCAGCAGCTTAGCAAACAGGGGAGCTTTCTTT	CASSLANRGAFF
.	TRBV27	TRBJ1-1	.	TGTGCCAGCATAGGGGTATCGAACATTGAAGATTTCTTT	CASIGVSNIEDFF
.	TRBV20-1	TRBJ1-1	few	TGCAGTGCTAGAGACTCCCGAGAGGGAGAAGAAGGACCTTTT	CSARDSREGEEGPF
.	TRBV7-2	TRBJ1-2	few	TGTGCCAGCAGCTTAACAGACGTGGGGGGCTACACCTTC	CASSLTDVGGYTF
.	TRBV11-2	TRBJ2-1	.	TGTGCCAGCAGCCCGACCCTTAGCGTAGGCTCCTACAATGAGCAGTTCTTC	CASSPTLSVGSYNEQFF
.	TRBV10-3	TRBJ2-3	many	TGTGCCATCAGTGATTTAAGGGGGGGGACAGATACGCAGTATTTT	CAISDLRGGTDTQYF
TRBD1	TRBV2	TRBJ1-2	few	TGTGCCAGCAGTAAGACCTACAGGGGGAACTATGGCTACACCTTC	CASSKTYRGNYGYTF
TRBD2	TRBV27	TRBJ2-7	many	TGTGCCAGCAGTTTCCGCGGACGTAGGACTAGCGGGGCTACCTACGAGCAGTACTTC	CASSFRGRRTSGATYEQYF
TRBD2	TRBV7-2	TRBJ2-5	.	TGTGCCAGCAGCCTAAACCTAGCGGCCCCGTACCAAGAGACCCAGTACTTC	CASSLNLAAPYQETQYF
.	TRBV9	TRBJ2-3	few	TGTGCCAGCAGCGTGAGTGGAGGCGGGAACACAGATACGCAGTATTTT	CASSVSGGGNTDTQYF
.	TRBV4-3	TRBJ2-3	.	TGCGCCAGCAGCCAGGCTTGGAGACGGGGCACAGATACGCAGTATTTC	CASSQAWRRGTDTQYF
.	TRBV7-9	TRBJ2-5	few	TGTGCCAGCAGCTTAGCAGGGCAGGTTTGGGGAGAGACCCAGTACTTC	CASSLAGQVWGETQYF
.	TRBV5-4	TRBJ2-3	few	TGTGCCAGCAGCTTAGAGGGGAGCGATTGGACAGATACGCAGTATTTT	CASSLEGSDWTDTQYF
.	TRBV20-1	TRBJ1-1	many	TGCAGTGCCCAGACAGTAATCGGGACTGAAGCTTTCTTT	CSAQTVIGTEAFF
.	TRBV4-1	TRBJ2-2	few	TGCGCCAGCAGCCAAGGGTTCAGAACCGGGGAGCTGTTTTTT	CASSQGFRTGELFF
TRBD2	TRBV20-1	TRBJ2-7	.	TGCAGTGCTAGAGGGGGAGCGGGAGTATTCTACGAGCAGTACTTC	CSARGGAGVFYEQYF
.	TRBV6-1	TRBJ2-5	.	TGTGCCAGCAGTCTAACGTTGGGGGAGACCCAGTACTTC	CASSLTLGETQYF
TRBD2	TRBV2	TRBJ2-7	once	TGTGCCAGCATGCTCGCTAGCGGGAGGGAGTTGCAGTACTTC	CASMLASGRELQYF
.	TRBV4-3	TRBJ2-3	.	TGCGCCAGCAGCCAAGATTTCGGGGCTAGCACAGATACGCAGTATTTT	CASSQDFGASTDTQYF
TRBD2	TRBV6-2/TRBV6-3	TRBJ2-3	once	TGTGCCAGCACCTACGGGACTAGCAGCACAGATGCGCAGTATTTT	CASTYGTSSTDAQYF
TRBD1	TRBV25-1	TRBJ1-2	.	TGTGCCAGCACTCCGGGACAGAACTATGGCTACACCTTC	CASTPGQNYGYTF
.	TRBV20-1	TRBJ1-5	many	TGCAGCCTTATTCAGGGTCTTCATCAGCCCCAGCATTTT	CSLIQGLHQPQHF
TRBD2	TRBV29-1	TRBJ2-5	many	TGCAGCGTTGACGACGCTAGCGGGAGGTCGCACGGACCCAGGGAGACCCAGTACTTC	CSVDDASGRSHGPRETQYF
.	TRBV14	TRBJ1-1	.	TGTGCCAGCAGCCAAGAATTCCGAGGGCTGACCACTGAAGCTTTCTTT	CASSQEFRGLTTEAFF
.	TRBV28	TRBJ1-4	many	TGTGCCAGCAGCTCTAATACCGGGACCGTGAATGAAAAACTGTTTTTT	CASSSNTGTVNEKLFF
TRBD2	TRBV20-1	TRBJ2-1	many	TGCAGTGCTAGAGCGGGGGGGAGAAGTTATGAGCAGTTCTTC	CSARAGGRSYEQFF
.	TRBV28	TRBJ1-1	many	TGTGCCAGCAGTCCTTCTCTCGGGTTGAACACTGAAGCTTTCTTT	CASSPSLGLNTEAFF
.	TRBV28	TRBJ1-2	many	TGTGCCAGCAGTTTAGTACCCGATATGGGTAACTATGGCTACACCTTC	CASSLVPDMGNYGYTF
.	TRBV7-9	TRBJ2-5	many	TGTGCCAGCAGCAAAAACACAGGTGGATTTGTGGAGACCCAGTACTTC	CASSKNTGGFVETQYF
TRBD2	TRBV29-1	TRBJ2-5	few	TGCAGCGTTGAAAAATCAGCGGGAGTATCCCAAGAGACCCAGTACTTC	CSVEKSAGVSQETQYF
TRBD2	TRBV20-1	TRBJ2-1	many	TGCAGTGCTAGAGATGTTCGGCGGGGGTTGTCCTACAATGAGCAGTTCTTC	CSARDVRRGLSYNEQFF
.	TRBV15	TRBJ2-3	many	TGTGCCACCAGCAAAAGACTCTCAACGAGCACAGATACGCAGTATTTT	CATSKRLSTSTDTQYF
.	TRBV20-1	TRBJ1-3	.	TGCAGTGCTAGAGGGCAGGCCCACTCTGGAAACACCATATATTTT	CSARGQAHSGNTIYF
.	TRBV10-3	TRBJ2-7	many	TGTGCCATCAGTGAGATCACGACAGGCGAGCAGTACTTC	CAISEITTGEQYF
TRBD1	TRBV6-2/TRBV6-3	TRBJ1-2	many	TGTGCCAGCAGTTACGGGACAGGGGGTATCGTTGGCTACACCTTC	CASSYGTGGIVGYTF
TRBD2	TRBV12-5	TRBJ2-2	.	TGTGCTAGTGGTTTACTAGCGGGAGCCGGGAAGCTGTTTTTT	CASGLLAGAGKLFF
TRBD2	TRBV13	TRBJ2-2	many	TGTGCCAGCAGCCCCCGGGGAAGCGGGACTACCGGGGAGCTGTTTTTT	CASSPRGSGTTGELFF
.	TRBV2	TRBJ1-6	many	TGTGCCAGCAGCGTAGGGGTCGGCTCACCCCTCCACTTT	CASSVGVGSPLHF
TRBD2	TRBV29-1	TRBJ2-1	.	TGCAGCGTTGAGGCTAGCGGGAGACCGAATGAGCAGTTCTTC	CSVEASGRPNEQFF
.	TRBV6-5	TRBJ2-5	many	TGTGCCAGCAGTTGTGTGACAGGCATTGCCCGTAAAGAGACCCAGTACTTC	CASSCVTGIARKETQYF
TRBD1	TRBV3-1	TRBJ1-2	many	TGTGCCAGCAGCCAAGGGGCAGGGGGCATCCGGTATGGCTACACCTTC	CASSQGAGGIRYGYTF
.	TRBV6-1	TRBJ2-1	many	TGTGCCAGCACCATAAGGCCAGGGGCGCGGGGCAATGAGCAGTTCTTC	CASTIRPGARGNEQFF
.	TRBV4-1	TRBJ1-4	few	TGCGCCAGCAGCCCCCGAACGGTTACTAATGAAAAACTGTTTTTT	CASSPRTVTNEKLFF
.	TRBV7-2	TRBJ1-3	.	TGTGCCAGCAGCTTATTTTGGATCACAGGGAAGACTGGAAACACCATATATTTT	CASSLFWITGKTGNTIYF
.	TRBV2	TRBJ2-2	many	TGTGCCAGCATGGGGGTAGGCCCCAGTACCGGGGAGCTGTTTTTT	CASMGVGPSTGELFF
.	TRBV12-3/TRBV12-4	TRBJ1-1	many	TGTGCCAGCAGTTATTCCGTAGGGGTGGCCACTGAAGCTTTCTTT	CASSYSVGVATEAFF
TRBD1	TRBV24-1	TRBJ2-1	many	TGTGCCACCAGTGATCCGGGACAGTCTACGGATGAGCAGTTCTTC	CATSDPGQSTDEQFF